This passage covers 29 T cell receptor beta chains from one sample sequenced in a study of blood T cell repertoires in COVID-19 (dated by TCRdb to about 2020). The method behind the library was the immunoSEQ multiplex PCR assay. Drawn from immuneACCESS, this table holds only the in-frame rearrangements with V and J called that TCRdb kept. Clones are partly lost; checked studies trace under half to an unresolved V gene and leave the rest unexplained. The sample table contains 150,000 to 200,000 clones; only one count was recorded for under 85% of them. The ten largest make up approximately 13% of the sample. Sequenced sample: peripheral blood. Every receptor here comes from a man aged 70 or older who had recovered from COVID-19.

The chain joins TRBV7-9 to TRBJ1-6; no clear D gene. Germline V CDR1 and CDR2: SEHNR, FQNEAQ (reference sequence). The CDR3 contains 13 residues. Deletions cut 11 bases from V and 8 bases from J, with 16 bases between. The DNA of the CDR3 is TGTGCCGTACAATCCCTCAGTTATTCACCCCTCCACTTT. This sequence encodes CAVQSLSYSPLHF. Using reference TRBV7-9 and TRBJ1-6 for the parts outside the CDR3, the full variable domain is DTGVSQNPRHKITKRGQNVTFRCDPISEHNRLYWYRQTLGQGPEFLTYFQNEAQLEKSRLLSDRFSAERPKGSFSTLEIQRTEQGDSAMYLCAVQSLSYSPLHFGNGTRLTVT.

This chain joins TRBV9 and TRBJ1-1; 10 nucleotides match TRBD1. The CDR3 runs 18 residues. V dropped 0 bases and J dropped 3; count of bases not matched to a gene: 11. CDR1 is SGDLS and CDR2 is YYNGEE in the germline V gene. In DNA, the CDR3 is TGTGCCAGCAGCGTAGGCGGGACAGGGGATGATCGGCACACTGAAGCTTTCTTT. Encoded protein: CASSVGGTGDDRHTEAFF.

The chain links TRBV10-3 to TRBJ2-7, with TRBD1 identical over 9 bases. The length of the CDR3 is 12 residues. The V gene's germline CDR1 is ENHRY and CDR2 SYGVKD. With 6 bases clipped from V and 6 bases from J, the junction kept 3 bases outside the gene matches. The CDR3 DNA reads TGTGCCATCAGCGGACAGGGGTCCGAGCAGTACTTC. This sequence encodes CAISGQGSEQYF.

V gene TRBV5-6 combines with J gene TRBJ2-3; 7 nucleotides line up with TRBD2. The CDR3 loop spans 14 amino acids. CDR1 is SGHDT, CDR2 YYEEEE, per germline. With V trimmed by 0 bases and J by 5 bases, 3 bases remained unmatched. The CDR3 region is CASSLGLAEDTQYF. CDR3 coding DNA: TGTGCCAGCAGCTTGGGGCTAGCGGAAGATACGCAGTATTTT.

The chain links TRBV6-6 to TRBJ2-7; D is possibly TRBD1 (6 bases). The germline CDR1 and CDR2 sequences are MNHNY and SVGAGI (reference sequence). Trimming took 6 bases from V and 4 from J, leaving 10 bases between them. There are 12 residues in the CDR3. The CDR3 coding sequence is TGTGCCAGCAGGTATACAGGGTACGAGCAGTACTTC. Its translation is CASRYTGYEQYF.

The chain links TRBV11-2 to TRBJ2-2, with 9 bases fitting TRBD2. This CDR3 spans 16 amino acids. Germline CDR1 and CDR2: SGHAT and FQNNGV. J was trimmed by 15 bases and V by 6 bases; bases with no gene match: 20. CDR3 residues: CASRRSGRGRTEWVFF. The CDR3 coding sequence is TGTGCCAGCAGGCGTAGCGGGAGAGGGAGAACCGAGTGGGTGTTTTTT.

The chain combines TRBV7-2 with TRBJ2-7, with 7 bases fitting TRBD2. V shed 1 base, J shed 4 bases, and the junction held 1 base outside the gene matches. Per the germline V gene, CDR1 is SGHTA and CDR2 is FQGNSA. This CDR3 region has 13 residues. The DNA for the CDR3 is TGTGCCAGCAGCTTAGAAGCGGGGTACGAGCAGTACTTC. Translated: CASSLEAGYEQYF.

CDR3 DNA sequence: TGTGCCAGTAGTATAGCTCCGACAGGGATGTATCAGCCCCAGCATTTT. This codes for CASSIAPTGMYQPQHF. The chain joins TRBV19 to TRBJ1-5, with 7 bases lining up with TRBD1. The CDR3 spans 16 residues. Germline V CDR1 and CDR2: LNHDA, SQIVND (reference sequence). V gave up 1 base and J gave up 5 bases; unmatched junction bases: 8.

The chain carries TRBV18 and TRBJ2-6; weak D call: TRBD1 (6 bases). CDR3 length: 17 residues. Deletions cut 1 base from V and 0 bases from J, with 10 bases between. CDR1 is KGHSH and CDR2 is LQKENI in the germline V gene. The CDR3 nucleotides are TGTGCCAGCTCACCACAAGGGACAACCTCTGGGGCCAACGTCCTGACTTTC. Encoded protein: CASSPQGTTSGANVLTF.

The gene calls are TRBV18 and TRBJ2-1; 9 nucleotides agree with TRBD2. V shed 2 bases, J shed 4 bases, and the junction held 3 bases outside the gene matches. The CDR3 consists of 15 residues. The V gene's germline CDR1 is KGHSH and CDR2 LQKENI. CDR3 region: CASSPSTSGYNEQFF. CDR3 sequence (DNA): TGTGCCAGCTCACCATCCACTAGCGGGTACAATGAGCAGTTCTTC.

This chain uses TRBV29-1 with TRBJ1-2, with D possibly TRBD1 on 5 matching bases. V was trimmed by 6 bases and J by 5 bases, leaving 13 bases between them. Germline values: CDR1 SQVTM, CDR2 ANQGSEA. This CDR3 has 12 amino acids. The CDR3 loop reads CSVTDPEYGYTF. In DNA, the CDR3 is TGCAGCGTGACAGACCCTGAGTATGGCTACACCTTC.

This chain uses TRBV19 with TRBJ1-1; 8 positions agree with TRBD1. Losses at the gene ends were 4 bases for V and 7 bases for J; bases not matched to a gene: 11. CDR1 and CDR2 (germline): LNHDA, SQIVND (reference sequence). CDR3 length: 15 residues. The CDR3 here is CASSTRQGPVGEAFF. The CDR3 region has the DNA TGTGCCAGTAGTACGCGACAGGGGCCGGTGGGTGAAGCTTTCTTT.

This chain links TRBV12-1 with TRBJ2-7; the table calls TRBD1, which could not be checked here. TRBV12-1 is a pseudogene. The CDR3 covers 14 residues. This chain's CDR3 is CASSRGQDSYEQYF. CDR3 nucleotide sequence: TGTGCCAGCAGCCGCGGACAGGACTCCTACGAGCAGTACTTC.

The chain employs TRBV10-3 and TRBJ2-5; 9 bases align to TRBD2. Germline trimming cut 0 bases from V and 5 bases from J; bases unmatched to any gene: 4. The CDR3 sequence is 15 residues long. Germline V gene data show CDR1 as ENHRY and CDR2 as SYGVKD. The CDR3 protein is CAISESAAGGETQYF. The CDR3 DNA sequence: TGTGCCATCAGTGAGTCTGCAGCGGGAGGTGAGACCCAGTACTTC.

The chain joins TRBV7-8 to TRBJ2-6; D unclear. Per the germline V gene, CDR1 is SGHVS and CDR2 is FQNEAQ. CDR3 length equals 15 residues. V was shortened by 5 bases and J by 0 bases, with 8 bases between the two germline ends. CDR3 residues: CASSLGHSGANVLTF. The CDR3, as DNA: TGTGCCAGCAGCCTAGGGCACTCTGGGGCCAACGTCCTGACTTTC.

The DNA for the CDR3 is TGTGCCAGCAGCTCCCGACTAGCGGGCCGTTTTGGGAACGAGCAGTACTTC. This gives the protein CASSSRLAGRFGNEQYF. V is TRBV11-2 and J is TRBJ2-7; 10 positions match TRBD2. Germline assignment: CDR1 SGHAT and CDR2 FQNNGV. Trimming at V came to 4 bases and at J to 5 bases, leaving 14 bases not matched to a gene. CDR3 length equals 17 residues.

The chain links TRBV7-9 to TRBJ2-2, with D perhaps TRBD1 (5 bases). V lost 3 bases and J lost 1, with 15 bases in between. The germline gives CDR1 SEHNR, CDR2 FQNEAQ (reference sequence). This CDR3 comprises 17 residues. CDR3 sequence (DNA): TGTGCCAGCAGCTTTAACAGGTTATCTCTGAACACCGGGGAGCTGTTTTTT. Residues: CASSFNRLSLNTGELFF.

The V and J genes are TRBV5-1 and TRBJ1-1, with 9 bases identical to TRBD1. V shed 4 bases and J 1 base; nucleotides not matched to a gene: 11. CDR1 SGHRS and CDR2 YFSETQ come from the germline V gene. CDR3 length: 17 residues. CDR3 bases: TGCGCCAGCAGCGCGCCAAACATACAGGGGGCGAACACTGAAGCTTTCTTT. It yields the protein CASSAPNIQGANTEAFF.

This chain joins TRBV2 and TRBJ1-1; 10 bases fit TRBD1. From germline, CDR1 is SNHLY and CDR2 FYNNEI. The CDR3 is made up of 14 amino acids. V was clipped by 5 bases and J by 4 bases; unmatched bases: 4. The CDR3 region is CASSMTGGVTEAFF. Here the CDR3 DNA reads TGTGCCAGCAGTATGACAGGGGGCGTCACTGAAGCTTTCTTT.

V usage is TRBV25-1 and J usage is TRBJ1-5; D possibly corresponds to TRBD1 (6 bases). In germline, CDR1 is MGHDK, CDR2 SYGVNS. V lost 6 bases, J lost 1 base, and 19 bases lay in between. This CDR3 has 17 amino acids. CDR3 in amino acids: CASRGIPRGQSNQPQHF. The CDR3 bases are TGTGCCAGCAGAGGGATCCCCAGGGGACAAAGCAATCAGCCCCAGCATTTT.

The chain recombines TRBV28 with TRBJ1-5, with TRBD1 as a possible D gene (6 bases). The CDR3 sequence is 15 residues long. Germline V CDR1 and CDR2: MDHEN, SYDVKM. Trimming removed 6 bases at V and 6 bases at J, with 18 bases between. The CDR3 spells CASRSTGFGGQPQHF. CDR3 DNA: TGTGCCAGCAGATCCACAGGGTTTGGTGGTCAGCCCCAGCATTTT.

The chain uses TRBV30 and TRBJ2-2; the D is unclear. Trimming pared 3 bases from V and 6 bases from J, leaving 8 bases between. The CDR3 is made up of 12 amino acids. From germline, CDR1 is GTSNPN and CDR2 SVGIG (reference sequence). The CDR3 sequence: CAWSLVAGELFF. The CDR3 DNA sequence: TGTGCCTGGAGCCTAGTGGCCGGGGAGCTGTTTTTT.

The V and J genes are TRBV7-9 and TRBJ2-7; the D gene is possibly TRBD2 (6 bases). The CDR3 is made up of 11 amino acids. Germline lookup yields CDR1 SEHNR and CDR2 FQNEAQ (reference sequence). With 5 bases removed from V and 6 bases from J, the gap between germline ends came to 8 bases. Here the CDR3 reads CASSPGVEQYF. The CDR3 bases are TGTGCCAGCAGCCCGGGGGTCGAGCAGTACTTC. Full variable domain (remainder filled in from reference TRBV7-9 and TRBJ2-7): DTGVSQNPRHKITKRGQNVTFRCDPISEHNRLYWYRQTLGQGPEFLTYFQNEAQLEKSRLLSDRFSAERPKGSFSTLEIQRTEQGDSAMYLCASSPGVEQYFGPGTRLTVT.

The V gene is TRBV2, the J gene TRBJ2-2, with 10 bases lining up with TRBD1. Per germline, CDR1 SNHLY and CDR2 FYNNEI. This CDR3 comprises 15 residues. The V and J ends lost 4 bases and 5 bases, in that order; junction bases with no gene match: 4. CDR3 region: CASSGTGGRTGELFF. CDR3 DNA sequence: TGTGCCAGCAGTGGGACAGGGGGGCGAACCGGGGAGCTGTTTTTT. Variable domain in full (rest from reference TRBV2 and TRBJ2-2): EPEVTQTPSHQVTQMGQEVILRCVPISNHLYFYWYRQILGQKVEFLVSFYNNEISEKSEIFDDQFSVERPDGSNFTLKIRSTKLEDSAMYFCASSGTGGRTGELFFGEGSRLTVL.

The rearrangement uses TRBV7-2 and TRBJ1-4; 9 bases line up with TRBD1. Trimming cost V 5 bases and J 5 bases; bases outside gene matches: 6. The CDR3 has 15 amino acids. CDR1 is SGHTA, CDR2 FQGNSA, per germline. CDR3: CASSLTGGVNEKLFF. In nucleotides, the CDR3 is TGTGCCAGCAGCCTAACAGGGGGCGTCAATGAAAAACTGTTTTTT.

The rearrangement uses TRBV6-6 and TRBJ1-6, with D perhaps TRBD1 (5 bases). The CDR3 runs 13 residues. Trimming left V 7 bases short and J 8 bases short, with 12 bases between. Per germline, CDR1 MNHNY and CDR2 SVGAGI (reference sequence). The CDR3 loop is CASKGAADSPLHF. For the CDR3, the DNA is TGTGCCAGCAAAGGGGCTGCCGATTCACCCCTCCACTTT.

CDR3 residues: CASSTHAGLSAEQYF. In nucleotides, the CDR3 is TGTGCCAGCAGCACACACGCAGGCCTGAGTGCCGAGCAGTACTTC. The J gene is TRBJ2-7, the V gene TRBV6-6; D uncertain. This CDR3 comprises 15 residues. The germline V gene has CDR1 MNHNY and CDR2 SVGAGI (reference sequence). The V end was cut by 6 bases, the J end by 6 bases, with 21 bases between.

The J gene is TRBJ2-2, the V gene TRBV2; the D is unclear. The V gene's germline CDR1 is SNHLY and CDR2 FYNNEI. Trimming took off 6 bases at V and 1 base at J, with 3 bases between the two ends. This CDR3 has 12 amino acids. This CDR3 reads CASRRNTGELFF. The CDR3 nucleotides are TGTGCCAGCAGGCGGAACACCGGGGAGCTGTTTTTT. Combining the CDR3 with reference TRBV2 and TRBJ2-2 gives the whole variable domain EPEVTQTPSHQVTQMGQEVILRCVPISNHLYFYWYRQILGQKVEFLVSFYNNEISEKSEIFDDQFSVERPDGSNFTLKIRSTKLEDSAMYFCASRRNTGELFFGEGSRLTVL.

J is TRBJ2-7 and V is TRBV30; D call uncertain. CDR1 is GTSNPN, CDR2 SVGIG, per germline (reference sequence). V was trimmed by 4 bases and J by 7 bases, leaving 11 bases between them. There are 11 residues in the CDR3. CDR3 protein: CAWTRTGEQYF. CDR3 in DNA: TGTGCCTGGACCCGAACCGGGGAGCAGTACTTC.